This entry features one T cell receptor (beta chain) sequence. What it recognizes is unknown. This sample is part of a study of T cell responses to AZD1222 COVID-19 vaccine. Study findings and constraints: The span of vaccine-associated CD4 TCRs extended across spike, with dominance at 160-218 and 743-854.

In germline, CDR1 is SEHNR, CDR2 FQNEAQ (reference sequence). V was pared by 4 bases and J by 4 bases, with 14 bases between. The CDR3 length is 15 residues. The repertoire was sequenced with immunoSEQ multiplex PCR; TCRdb's copy has only in-frame clones and lacks some. The profile covers just under 75,000 clones, with over 70% appearing a single time and about 50% taken by the ten largest. This receptor was taken from an adult who received the AZD1222 COVID-19 vaccine. V usage is TRBV7-9 and J usage is TRBJ1-5, with D tentatively TRBD1 (6 bases). The input for sequencing was peripheral blood, taken 28 days after the second AZD1222 dose. This CDR3 is CASSSNREPNQPQHF. The CDR3 nucleotides are TGTGCCAGCAGCTCCAACAGGGAACCTAATCAGCCCCAGCATTTT.